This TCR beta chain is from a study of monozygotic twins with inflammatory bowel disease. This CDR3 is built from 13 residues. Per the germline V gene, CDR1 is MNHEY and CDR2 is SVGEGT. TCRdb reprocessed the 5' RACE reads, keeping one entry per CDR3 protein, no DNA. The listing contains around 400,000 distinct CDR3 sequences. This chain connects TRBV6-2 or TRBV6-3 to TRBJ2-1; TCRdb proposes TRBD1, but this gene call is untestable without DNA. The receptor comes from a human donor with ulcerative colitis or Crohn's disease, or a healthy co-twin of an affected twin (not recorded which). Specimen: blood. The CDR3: CASKRAPQGEQFF.